The present entry profiles one TCR beta chain with its context. The sample belongs to a study of regulatory dendritic cells for organ transplantation. V trimming: 7 bases; J trimming: 3 bases; junction bases outside the gene matches: 8. This CDR3 is built from 15 residues. The germline CDR1 and CDR2 sequences are SGHDN and FVKESK. TCRdb's copy holds only in-frame clones and misses some; the assay was immunoSEQ multiplex PCR. The profile shows some 19,000 clones, 74% of them singletons. Naive CD45RA+ and memory CD45RO+ CD4+ or CD8+ T cells were FACS-sorted. Source material: memory CD4+ T cells from blood. Noted subset: CD45RO+ memory T cells. This chain connects TRBV14 to TRBJ2-3; 9 bases align to TRBD2. This receptor was taken from a human donor in good health. The CDR3 DNA reads as TGTGCCAGCAAAGGCGGGGGGGCGGAGACAGATACGCAGTATTTT. This gives the protein CASKGGGAETDTQYF. The complete variable domain, with remaining parts taken from reference TRBV14 and TRBJ2-3, reads EAGVTQFPSHSVIEKGQTVTLRCDPISGHDNLYWYRRVMGKEIKFLLHFVKESKQDESGMPNNRFLAERTGGTYSTLKVQPAELEDSGVYFCASKGGGAETDTQYFGPGTRLTVL.